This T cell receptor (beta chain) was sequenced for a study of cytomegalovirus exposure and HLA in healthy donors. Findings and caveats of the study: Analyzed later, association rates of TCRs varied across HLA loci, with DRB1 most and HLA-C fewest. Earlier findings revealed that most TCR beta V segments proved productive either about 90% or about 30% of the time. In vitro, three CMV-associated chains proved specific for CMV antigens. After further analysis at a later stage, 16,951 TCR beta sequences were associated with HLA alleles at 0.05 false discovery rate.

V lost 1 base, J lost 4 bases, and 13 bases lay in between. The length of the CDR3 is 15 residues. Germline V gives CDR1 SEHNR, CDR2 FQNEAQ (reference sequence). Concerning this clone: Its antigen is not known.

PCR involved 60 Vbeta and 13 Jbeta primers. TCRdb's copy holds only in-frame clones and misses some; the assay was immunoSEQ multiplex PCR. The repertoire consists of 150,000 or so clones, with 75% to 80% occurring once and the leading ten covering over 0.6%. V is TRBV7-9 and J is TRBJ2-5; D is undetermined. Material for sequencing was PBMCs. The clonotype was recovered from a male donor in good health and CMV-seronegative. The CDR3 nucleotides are TGTGCCAGCAGCTTAGTTGCAGGTAGTGCAGAGACCCAGTACTTC. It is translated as CASSLVAGSAETQYF.